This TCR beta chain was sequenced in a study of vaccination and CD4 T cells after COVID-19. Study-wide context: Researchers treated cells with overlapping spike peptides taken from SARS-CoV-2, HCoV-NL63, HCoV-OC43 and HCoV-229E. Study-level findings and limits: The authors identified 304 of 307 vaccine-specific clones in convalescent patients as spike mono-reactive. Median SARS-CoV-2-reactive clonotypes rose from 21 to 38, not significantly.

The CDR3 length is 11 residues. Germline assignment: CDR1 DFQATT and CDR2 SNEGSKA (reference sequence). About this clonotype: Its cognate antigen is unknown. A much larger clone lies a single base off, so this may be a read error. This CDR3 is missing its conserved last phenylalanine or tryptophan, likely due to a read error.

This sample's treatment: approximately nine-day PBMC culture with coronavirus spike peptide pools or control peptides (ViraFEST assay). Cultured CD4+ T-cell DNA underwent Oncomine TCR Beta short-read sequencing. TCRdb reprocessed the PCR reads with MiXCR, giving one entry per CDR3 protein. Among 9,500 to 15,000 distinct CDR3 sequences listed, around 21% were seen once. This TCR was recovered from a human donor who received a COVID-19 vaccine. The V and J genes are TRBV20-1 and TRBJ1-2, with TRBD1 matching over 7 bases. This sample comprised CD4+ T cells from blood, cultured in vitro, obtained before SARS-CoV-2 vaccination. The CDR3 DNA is TGCACCGCGACAGGGAATTATGGCTACACCCTC. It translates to CTATGNYGYTL.